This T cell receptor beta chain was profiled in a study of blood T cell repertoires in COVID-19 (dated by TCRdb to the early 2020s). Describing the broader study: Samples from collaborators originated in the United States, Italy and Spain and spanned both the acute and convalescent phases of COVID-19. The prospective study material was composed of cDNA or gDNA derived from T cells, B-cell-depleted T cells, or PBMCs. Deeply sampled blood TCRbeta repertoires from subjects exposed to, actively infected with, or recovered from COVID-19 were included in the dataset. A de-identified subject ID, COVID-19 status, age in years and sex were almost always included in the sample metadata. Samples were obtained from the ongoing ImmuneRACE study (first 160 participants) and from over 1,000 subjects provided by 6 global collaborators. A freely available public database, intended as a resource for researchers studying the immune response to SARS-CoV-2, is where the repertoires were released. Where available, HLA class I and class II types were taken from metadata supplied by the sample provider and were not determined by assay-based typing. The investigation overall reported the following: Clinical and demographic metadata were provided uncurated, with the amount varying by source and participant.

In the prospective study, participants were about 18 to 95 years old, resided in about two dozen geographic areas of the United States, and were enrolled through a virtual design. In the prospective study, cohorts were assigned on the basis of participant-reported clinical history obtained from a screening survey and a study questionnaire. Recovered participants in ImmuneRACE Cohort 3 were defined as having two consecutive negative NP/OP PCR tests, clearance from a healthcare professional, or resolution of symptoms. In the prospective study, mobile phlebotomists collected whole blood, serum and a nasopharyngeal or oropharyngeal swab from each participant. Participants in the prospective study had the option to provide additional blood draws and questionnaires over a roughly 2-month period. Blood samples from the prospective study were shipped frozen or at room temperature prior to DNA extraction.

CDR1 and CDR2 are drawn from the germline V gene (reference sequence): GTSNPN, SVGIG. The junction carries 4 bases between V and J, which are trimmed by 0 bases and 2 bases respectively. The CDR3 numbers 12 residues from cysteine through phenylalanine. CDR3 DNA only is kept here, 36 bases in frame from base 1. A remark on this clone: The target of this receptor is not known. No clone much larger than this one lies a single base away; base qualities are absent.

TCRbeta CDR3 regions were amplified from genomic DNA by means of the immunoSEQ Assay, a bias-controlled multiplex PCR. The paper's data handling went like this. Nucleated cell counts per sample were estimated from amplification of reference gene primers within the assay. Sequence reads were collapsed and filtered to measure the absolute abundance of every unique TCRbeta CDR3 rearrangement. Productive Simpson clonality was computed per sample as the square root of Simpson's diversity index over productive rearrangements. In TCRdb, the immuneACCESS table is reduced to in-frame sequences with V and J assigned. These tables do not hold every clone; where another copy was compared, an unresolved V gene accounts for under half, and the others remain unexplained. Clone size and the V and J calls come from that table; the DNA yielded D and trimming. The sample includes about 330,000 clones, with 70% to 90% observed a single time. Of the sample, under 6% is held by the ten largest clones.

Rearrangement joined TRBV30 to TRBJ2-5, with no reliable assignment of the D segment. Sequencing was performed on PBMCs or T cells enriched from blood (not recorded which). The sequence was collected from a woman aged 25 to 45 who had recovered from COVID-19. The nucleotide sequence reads TGTGCCTGGAGTGTACTACAAGAGACCCAGTACTTC. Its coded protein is CAWSVLQETQYF.